The 7 T cell receptor beta chains below were found in one sample sequenced in a study of blood T cell repertoires in COVID-19. Profiling relied on immunoSEQ multiplex PCR, and the TCRdb table lists in-frame clones only, not all of them. The sample consists of about 330,000 clones, over 75% of them appearing once. Sequencing used peripheral blood. These receptors came from a human donor in a cohort sampled during active COVID-19.

The V gene is TRBV20-1, the J gene TRBJ2-7; D possibly corresponds to TRBD2 (5 bases). V lost 8 bases to trimming and J lost 5 bases, with 13 bases between them. CDR3 length: 11 amino acids. Germline CDR1 DFQATT, CDR2 SNEGSKA (reference sequence). This chain's CDR3 is CSPLSGDEQYF. CDR3 nucleotides: TGCAGTCCTTTGAGCGGAGACGAGCAGTACTTC.

The CDR3 spells CASSATGRDGYTF. CDR3 sequence (DNA): TGTGCCAGCAGCGCGACAGGGCGGGATGGCTACACCTTC. V is TRBV7-9 and J is TRBJ1-2; 7 nucleotides agree with TRBD1. Germline CDR1 is SEHNR and CDR2 is FQNEAQ (reference sequence). Trimming cost V 5 bases and J 6 bases; bases outside gene matches: 6. CDR3 length: 13 residues.

The chain is built from TRBV5-1 and TRBJ2-7, with 7 nucleotides matching TRBD1. V lost 0 bases and J lost 4; bases outside the gene matches: 7. Germline V gene data show CDR1 as SGHRS and CDR2 as YFSETQ. The CDR3 contains 15 residues. CDR3: CASSLEGTARYEQYF. Written as DNA, the CDR3 is TGCGCCAGCAGCTTGGAGGGGACAGCCAGATACGAGCAGTACTTC.

The sample holds a few counts of this clone. V usage is TRBV24-1 and J usage is TRBJ1-5, with 8 bases fitting TRBD1. Germline V gives CDR1 KGHDR, CDR2 SFDVKD. The CDR3 contains 17 residues. The V segment lost 1 base and the J segment 5 bases; nucleotides outside the gene matches: 9. DNA of the CDR3: TGTGCCACCAGTGATTTACGGACAGGGCTTGGGTATCAGCCCCAGCATTTT. This sequence encodes CATSDLRTGLGYQPQHF.

The gene calls are TRBV7-3 and TRBJ1-3; D perhaps matches TRBD1 (6 bases). The V end was cut by 4 bases, the J end by 1 base, with 11 bases between. The CDR3 consists of 15 residues. CDR1 SGHTA and CDR2 FQGTGA come from the germline V gene. Here the CDR3 reads CASSSETGSGNTIYF. For the CDR3, the DNA is TGTGCCAGCAGCTCAGAAACAGGGTCTGGAAACACCATATATTTT.

V usage is TRBV5-1 and J usage is TRBJ2-1; 9 positions match TRBD1. The CDR3 has 15 residues. The trim removed 2 bases at V and 8 bases at J, leaving 8 bases unmatched. Germline loops: CDR1 SGHRS, CDR2 YFSETQ. The CDR3 DNA is TGCGCCAGCAGCTTTACAGGGGGCGCGGTATATGAGCAGTTCTTC. Translating it yields CASSFTGGAVYEQFF.

This chain uses TRBV24-1 with TRBJ2-3; D remains ambiguous. CDR1 KGHDR and CDR2 SFDVKD come from the germline V gene. This CDR3 has 11 residues. V was trimmed by 5 bases and J by 6 bases, leaving 5 bases between them. The CDR3 DNA reads TGTGCCACCAGTGTGTCGGATACGCAGTATTTT. It codes for CATSVSDTQYF.